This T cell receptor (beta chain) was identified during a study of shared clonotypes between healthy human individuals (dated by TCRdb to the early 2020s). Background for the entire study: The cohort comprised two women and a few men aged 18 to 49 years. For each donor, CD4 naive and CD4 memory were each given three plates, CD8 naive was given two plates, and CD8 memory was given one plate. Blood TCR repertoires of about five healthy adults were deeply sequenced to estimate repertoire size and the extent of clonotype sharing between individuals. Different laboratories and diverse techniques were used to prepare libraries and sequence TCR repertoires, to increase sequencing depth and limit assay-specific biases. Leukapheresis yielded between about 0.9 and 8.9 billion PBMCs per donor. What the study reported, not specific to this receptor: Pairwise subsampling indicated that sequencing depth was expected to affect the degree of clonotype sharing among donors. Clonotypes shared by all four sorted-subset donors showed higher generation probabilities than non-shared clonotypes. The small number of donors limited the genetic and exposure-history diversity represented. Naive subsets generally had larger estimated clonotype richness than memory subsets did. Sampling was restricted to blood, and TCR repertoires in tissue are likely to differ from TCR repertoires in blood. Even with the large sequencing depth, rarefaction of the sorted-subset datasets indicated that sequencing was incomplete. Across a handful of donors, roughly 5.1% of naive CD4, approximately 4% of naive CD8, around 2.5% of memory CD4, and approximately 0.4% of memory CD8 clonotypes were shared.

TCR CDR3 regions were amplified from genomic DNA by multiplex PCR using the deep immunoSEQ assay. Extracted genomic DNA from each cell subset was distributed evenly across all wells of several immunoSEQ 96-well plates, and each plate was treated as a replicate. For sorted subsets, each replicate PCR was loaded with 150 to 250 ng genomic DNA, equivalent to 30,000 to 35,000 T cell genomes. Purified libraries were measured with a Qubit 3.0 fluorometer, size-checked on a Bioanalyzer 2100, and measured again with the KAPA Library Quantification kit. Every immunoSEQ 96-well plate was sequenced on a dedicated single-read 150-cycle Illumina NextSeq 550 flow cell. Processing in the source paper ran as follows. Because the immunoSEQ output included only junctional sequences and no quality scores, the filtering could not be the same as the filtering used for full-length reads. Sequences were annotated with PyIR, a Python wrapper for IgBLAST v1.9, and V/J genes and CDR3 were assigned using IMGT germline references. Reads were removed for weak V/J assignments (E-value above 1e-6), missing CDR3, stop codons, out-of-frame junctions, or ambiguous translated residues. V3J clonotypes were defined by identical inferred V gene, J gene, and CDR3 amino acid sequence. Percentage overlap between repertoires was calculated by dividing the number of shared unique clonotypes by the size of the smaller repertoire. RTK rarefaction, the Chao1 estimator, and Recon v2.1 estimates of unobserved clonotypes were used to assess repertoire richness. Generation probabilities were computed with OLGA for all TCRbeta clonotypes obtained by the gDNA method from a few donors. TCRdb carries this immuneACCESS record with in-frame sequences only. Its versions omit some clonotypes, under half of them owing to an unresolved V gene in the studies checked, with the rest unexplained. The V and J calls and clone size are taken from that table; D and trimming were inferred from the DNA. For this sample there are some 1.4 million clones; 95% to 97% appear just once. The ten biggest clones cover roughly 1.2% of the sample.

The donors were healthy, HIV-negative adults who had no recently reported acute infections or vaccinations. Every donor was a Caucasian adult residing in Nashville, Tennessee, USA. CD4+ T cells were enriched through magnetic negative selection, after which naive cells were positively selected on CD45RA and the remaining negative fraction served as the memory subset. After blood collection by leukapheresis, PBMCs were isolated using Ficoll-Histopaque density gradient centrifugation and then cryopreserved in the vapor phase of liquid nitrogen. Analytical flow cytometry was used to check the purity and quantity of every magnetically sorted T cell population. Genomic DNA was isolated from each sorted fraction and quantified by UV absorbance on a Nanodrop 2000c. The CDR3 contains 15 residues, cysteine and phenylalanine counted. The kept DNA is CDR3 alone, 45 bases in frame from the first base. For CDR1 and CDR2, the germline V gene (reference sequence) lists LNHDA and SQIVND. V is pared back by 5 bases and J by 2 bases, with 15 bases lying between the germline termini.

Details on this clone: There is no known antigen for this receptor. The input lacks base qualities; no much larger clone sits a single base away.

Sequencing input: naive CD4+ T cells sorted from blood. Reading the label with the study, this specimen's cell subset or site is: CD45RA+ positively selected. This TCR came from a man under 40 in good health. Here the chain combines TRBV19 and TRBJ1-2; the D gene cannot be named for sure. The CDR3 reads CASSSDRLGNYGYTF. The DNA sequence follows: TGTGCCAGTAGTTCGGACCGCCTCGGGAACTATGGCTACACCTTC. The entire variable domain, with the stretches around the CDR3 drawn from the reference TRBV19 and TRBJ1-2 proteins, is DGGITQSPKYLFRKEGQNVTLSCEQNLNHDAMYWYRQDPGQGLRLIYYSQIVNDFQKGDIAEGYSVSREKKESFPLTVTSAQKNPTAFYLCASSSDRLGNYGYTFGSGTRLTVV.